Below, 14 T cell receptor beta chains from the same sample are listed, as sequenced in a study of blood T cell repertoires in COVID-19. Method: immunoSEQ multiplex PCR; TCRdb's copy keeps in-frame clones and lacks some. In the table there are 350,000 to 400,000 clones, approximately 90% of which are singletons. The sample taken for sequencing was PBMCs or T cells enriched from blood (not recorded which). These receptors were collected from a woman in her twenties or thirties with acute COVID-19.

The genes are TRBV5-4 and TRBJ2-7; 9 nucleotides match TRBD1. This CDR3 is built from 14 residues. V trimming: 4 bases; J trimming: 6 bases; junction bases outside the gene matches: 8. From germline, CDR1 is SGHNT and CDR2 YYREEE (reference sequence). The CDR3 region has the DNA TGTGCCAGCAGCGGAACCGGGACAGGGTTCGAGCAGTACTTC. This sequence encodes CASSGTGTGFEQYF.

CDR3 coding DNA: TGTGCCACCAGTGCTGACAGGGTAGGGGCATACGAGCAGTACTTC. This codes for CATSADRVGAYEQYF. V gene TRBV24-1 combines with J gene TRBJ2-7, with 7 nucleotides matching TRBD1. V lost 5 bases and J lost 4; bases outside the gene matches: 10. CDR3 length: 15 residues. Germline CDR1 KGHDR, CDR2 SFDVKD.

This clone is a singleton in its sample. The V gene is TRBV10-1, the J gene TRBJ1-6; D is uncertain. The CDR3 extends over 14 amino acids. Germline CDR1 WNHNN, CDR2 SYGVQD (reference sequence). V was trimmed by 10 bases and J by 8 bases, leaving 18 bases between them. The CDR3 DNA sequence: TGCGCCACCCACGGGGTCCCTGGGGATTCACCCCTCCACTTT. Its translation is CATHGVPGDSPLHF.

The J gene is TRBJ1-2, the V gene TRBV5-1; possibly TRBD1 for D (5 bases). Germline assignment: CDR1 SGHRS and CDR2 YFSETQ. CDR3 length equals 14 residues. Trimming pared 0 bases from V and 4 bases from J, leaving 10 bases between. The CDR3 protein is CASSLDRWTYGYTF. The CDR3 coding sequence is TGCGCCAGCAGCTTGGACAGGTGGACCTATGGCTACACCTTC.

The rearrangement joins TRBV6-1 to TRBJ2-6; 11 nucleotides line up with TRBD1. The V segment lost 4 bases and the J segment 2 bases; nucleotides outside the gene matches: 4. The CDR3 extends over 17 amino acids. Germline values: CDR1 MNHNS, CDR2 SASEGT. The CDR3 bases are TGTGCCAGCAGTGCCGGACAGGGGGCGCCTGGGGCCAACGTCCTGACTTTC. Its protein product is CASSAGQGAPGANVLTF.

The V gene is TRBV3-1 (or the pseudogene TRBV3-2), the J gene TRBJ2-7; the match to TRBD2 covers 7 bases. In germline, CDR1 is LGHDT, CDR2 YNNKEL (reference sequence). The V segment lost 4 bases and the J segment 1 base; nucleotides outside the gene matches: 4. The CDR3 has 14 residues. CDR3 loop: CASSPPGGSYEQYF. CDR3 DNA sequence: TGTGCCAGCAGCCCCCCGGGGGGATCCTACGAGCAGTACTTC.

The CDR3 DNA reads as TGCGCCAGCAGCTCCCTAGCGGGGGGGCCCGGGGAGCTGTTTTTT. This sequence encodes CASSSLAGGPGELFF. This chain connects TRBV5-1 to TRBJ2-2; 12 nucleotides line up with TRBD2. The CDR3 spans 15 residues. V was pared by 3 bases and J by 6 bases, with 3 bases of the junction left unmatched. The germline V gene encodes CDR1 SGHRS and CDR2 YFSETQ.

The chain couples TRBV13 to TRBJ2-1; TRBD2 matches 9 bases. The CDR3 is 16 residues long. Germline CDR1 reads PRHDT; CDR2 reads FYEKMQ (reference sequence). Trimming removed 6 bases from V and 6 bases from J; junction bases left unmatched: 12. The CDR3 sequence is CASSFNTGTSINEQFF. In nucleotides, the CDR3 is TGTGCCAGCAGTTTTAATACCGGGACTAGCATCAATGAGCAGTTCTTC.

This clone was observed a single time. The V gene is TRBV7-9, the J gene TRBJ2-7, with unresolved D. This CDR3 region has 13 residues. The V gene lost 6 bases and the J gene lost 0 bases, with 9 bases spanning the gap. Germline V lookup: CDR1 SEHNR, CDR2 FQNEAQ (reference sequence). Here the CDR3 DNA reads TGTGCCAGCAGTTATAGTTACTCCTACGAGCAGTACTTC. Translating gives CASSYSYSYEQYF.

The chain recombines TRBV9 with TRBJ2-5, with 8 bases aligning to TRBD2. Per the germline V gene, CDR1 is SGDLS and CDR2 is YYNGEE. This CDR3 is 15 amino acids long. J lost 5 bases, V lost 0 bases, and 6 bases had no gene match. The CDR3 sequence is CASSVAAGGSETQYF. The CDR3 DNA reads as TGTGCCAGCAGCGTAGCTGCGGGGGGCAGTGAGACCCAGTACTTC. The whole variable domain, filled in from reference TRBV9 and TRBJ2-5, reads DSGVTQTPKHLITATGQRVTLRCSPRSGDLSVYWYQQSLDQGLQFLIQYYNGEERAKGNILERFSAQQFPDLHSELNLSSLELGDSALYFCASSVAAGGSETQYFGPGTRLLVL.

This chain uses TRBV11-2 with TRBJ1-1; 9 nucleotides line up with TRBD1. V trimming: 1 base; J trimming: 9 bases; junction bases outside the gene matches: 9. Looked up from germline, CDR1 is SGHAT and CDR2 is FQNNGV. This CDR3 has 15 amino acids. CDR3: CASSLGGKTGGKAFF. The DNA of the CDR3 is TGTGCCAGCAGCTTAGGGGGGAAAACAGGGGGCAAAGCTTTCTTT.

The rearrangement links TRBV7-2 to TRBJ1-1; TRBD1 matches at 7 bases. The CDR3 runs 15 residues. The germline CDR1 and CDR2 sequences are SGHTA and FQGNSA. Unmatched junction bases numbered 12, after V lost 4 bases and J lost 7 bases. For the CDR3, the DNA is TGTGCCAGCAGCTCGCTGGTGCAGGGGGTCGGTGAAGCTTTCTTT. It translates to CASSSLVQGVGEAFF. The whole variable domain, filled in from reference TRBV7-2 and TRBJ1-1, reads GAGVSQSPSNKVTEKGKDVELRCDPISGHTALYWYRQSLGQGLEFLIYFQGNSAPDKSGLPSDRFSAERTGGSVSTLTIQRTQQEDSAVYLCASSSLVQGVGEAFFGQGTRLTVV.

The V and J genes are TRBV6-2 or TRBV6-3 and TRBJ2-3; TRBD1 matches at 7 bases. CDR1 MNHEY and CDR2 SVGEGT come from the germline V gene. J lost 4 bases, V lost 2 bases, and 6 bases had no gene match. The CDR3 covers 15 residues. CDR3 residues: CASSYNGQGADTQYF. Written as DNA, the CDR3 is TGTGCCAGCAGTTACAATGGCCAGGGGGCAGATACGCAGTATTTT.

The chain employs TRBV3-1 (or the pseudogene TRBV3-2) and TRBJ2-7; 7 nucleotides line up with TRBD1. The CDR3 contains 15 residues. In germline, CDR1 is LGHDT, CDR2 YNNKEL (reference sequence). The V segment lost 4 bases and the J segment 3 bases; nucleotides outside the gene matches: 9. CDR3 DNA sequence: TGTGCCAGCAGCCCTATATTGAGACAGGGCTACGAGCAGTACTTC. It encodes CASSPILRQGYEQYF.